The T cell receptor beta chain described here comes from a study of blood T cell repertoires in COVID-19. V was cut by 2 bases and J by 2 bases, with 10 bases left in between. Germline V gives CDR1 LGHDT, CDR2 YNNKEL (reference sequence). The CDR3 covers 14 residues. Method: immunoSEQ multiplex PCR; TCRdb's copy keeps in-frame clones and lacks some. This sample yields about 97,000 clones, of which roughly 90% are seen a single time; around 5.3% belongs to the top ten. This clone came up a few times. The sample taken for sequencing was peripheral blood. This sequence joins TRBV3-1 (or the pseudogene TRBV3-2) and TRBJ2-7; D might be TRBD1 (6 bases). The source of this sequence is a woman between 45 and 65 years old with COVID-19, enrolled during active disease. The CDR3 protein is CASSQNRVPYEQYF. CDR3 in DNA: TGTGCCAGCAGCCAAAACAGGGTTCCCTACGAGCAGTACTTC.